This TCR beta chain was sequenced in a study of cytomegalovirus exposure and HLA in healthy donors. The PCR was carried out with 60 Vbeta primers and 13 Jbeta primers. TCRdb keeps only in-frame clones here, not all; method: immunoSEQ multiplex PCR. This table holds some 130,000 clones, under 80% found once. Germline V gene data show CDR1 as LNHDA and CDR2 as SQIVND (reference sequence). V dropped 7 bases and J dropped 2; count of bases not matched to a gene: 8. This CDR3 is built from 15 residues. Sequences were obtained from PBMCs. This clonotype was sampled from a woman between 50 and 59 years old in good health and CMV-seropositive. The chain joins TRBV19 to TRBJ2-1, with TRBD1 matching over 7 bases. The CDR3 is CASTYWTGAYNEQFF. The CDR3 DNA is TGTGCCAGTACCTATTGGACAGGAGCCTACAATGAGCAGTTCTTC.